One sample yielded the 9 T cell receptor beta chains listed below, sequenced in a study of OX40 agonist ivuxolimab in advanced cancers. The library was generated by the immunoSEQ multiplex PCR assay. Drawn from immuneACCESS, this table holds only the in-frame rearrangements with V and J called that TCRdb kept. Clones are partly lost; checked studies trace under half to an unresolved V gene and leave the rest unexplained. The sample profile shows approximately 70,000 clones; around 90% of them were found once. The ten largest clones capture under 1.1% of the sample. Sequences were derived from CD4+ or CD8+ T cells sorted from blood, sampled in a trial of the OX40 agonist ivuxolimab. These receptors came from an adult with an advanced solid tumor such as melanoma, head and neck, liver or kidney cancer.

The V call is TRBV2, the J call TRBJ2-3, with 10 bases matching TRBD2. V trimming: 0 bases; J trimming: 0 bases; junction bases outside the gene matches: 9. The CDR3 covers 19 residues. The germline V gene has CDR1 SNHLY and CDR2 FYNNEI. The CDR3 protein is CASSEAPPSGRGSTDTQYF. The DNA of the CDR3 is TGTGCCAGCAGTGAAGCACCCCCTAGCGGGAGAGGGAGCACAGATACGCAGTATTTT.

In this sample, this clone turned up a few times. The rearrangement uses TRBV2 and TRBJ1-6; D gene ambiguous. Trimming shortened V by 7 bases and J by 14 bases, and 15 bases separated the two germline ends. This CDR3 spans 12 amino acids. The germline gives CDR1 SNHLY, CDR2 FYNNEI. DNA for the CDR3: TGTGCCAGCACAGGAGACGTTTTGGCCCTCCACTTT. Translated: CASTGDVLALHF.

The genes are TRBV19 and TRBJ2-1, with 13 bases matching TRBD2. This CDR3 is built from 17 residues. Trimming removed 3 bases from V and 7 bases from J; junction bases left unmatched: 9. Germline CDR1 and CDR2: LNHDA and SQIVND (reference sequence). The CDR3 nucleotides read TGTGCCAGTAGTATTAAAGCCGGGACTAGCGGGATGAATGAGCAGTTCTTC. This translates into CASSIKAGTSGMNEQFF. Using reference TRBV19 and TRBJ2-1 for the parts outside the CDR3, the full variable domain is DGGITQSPKYLFRKEGQNVTLSCEQNLNHDAMYWYRQDPGQGLRLIYYSQIVNDFQKGDIAEGYSVSREKKESFPLTVTSAQKNPTAFYLCASSIKAGTSGMNEQFFGPGTRLTVL.

This clone occurred once. J is TRBJ2-3 and V is TRBV7-8, with TRBD1 as a possible D gene (5 bases). The germline V gene has CDR1 SGHVS and CDR2 FQNEAQ. V lost 1 base to trimming and J lost 0 bases, with 8 bases between them. The CDR3 is made up of 15 amino acids. Written as DNA, the CDR3 is TGTGCCAGCAGCTTAGAGGGGAAAAGCACAGATACGCAGTATTTT. It specifies CASSLEGKSTDTQYF.

This clone appeared a few times. This chain links TRBV7-2 with TRBJ1-1; TRBD1 is a possible D gene (5 bases). Trimming stripped 7 bases from V and 2 bases from J, with 17 bases between. The germline gives CDR1 SGHTA, CDR2 FQGNSA. The CDR3 length is 15 residues. The CDR3 DNA follows: TGTGCCAGCACCCTAGACTGGGGGAGCAACACTGAAGCTTTCTTT. Translated: CASTLDWGSNTEAFF.

V usage is TRBV10-3 and J usage is TRBJ2-7; D is possibly TRBD2 (5 bases). V dropped 0 bases and J dropped 6 bases, with 15 bases sitting between them. This CDR3 region has 15 residues. Germline assignment: CDR1 ENHRY and CDR2 SYGVKD. DNA for the CDR3: TGTGCCATCAGTGAGTCGCTCGGGGTCGTTGGCGAGCAGTACTTC. This encodes CAISESLGVVGEQYF.

V gene TRBV5-1 combines with J gene TRBJ1-2; 7 bases line up with TRBD1. V was pared by 3 bases and J by 7 bases, with 9 bases of the junction left unmatched. CDR1 SGHRS and CDR2 YFSETQ come from the germline V gene. The CDR3 length is 14 residues. The CDR3 DNA is TGCGCCAGCAGCTCCCTGACAGGGTCTTTTGGCTACACCTTC. It encodes CASSSLTGSFGYTF. The full variable domain, its missing parts supplied by reference TRBV5-1 and TRBJ1-2, is KAGVTQTPRYLIKTRGQQVTLSCSPISGHRSVSWYQQTPGQGLQFLFEYFSETQRNKGNFPGRFSGRQFSNSRSEMNVSTLELGDSALYLCASSSLTGSFGYTFGSGTRLTVV.

The chain combines TRBV7-8 with TRBJ1-6; no firm D call. Germline CDR1 reads SGHVS; CDR2 reads FQNEAQ. V dropped 8 bases and J dropped 9 bases, with 11 bases sitting between them. CDR3 length: 12 amino acids. CDR3 sequence reads: CASGPGGSPLHF. CDR3 nucleotides: TGTGCCAGCGGGCCTGGAGGTTCACCCCTCCACTTT.

The sample holds a few counts of this clone. This chain joins TRBV19 and TRBJ2-7; TRBD1 is a possible D gene (6 bases). V was pared by 8 bases and J by 0 bases, with 8 bases between. Per germline, CDR1 LNHDA and CDR2 SQIVND (reference sequence). This CDR3 is built from 12 residues. The CDR3 bases are TGTGCCAGTCAGGGGAGCTCCTACGAGCAGTACTTC. Its translation is CASQGSSYEQYF.